This T cell receptor beta chain was observed in a study of response to subunit inactivated influenza vaccine. Study outcomes and limitations: Each seasonal influenza vaccination recruits few new T cells, the authors suggested.

With respect to this clonotype: Its target is unknown.

TCRdb reanalysed the RT-PCR reads using MiXCR and keeps one entry per CDR3 protein. The repertoire holds about 650,000 distinct CDR3 sequences, with around 16% as singletons. The CDR3 consists of 12 residues. V lost 5 bases and J lost 7, with 11 bases in between. CDR1 is SGHTA and CDR2 is FQGNSA in the germline V gene. The TCR comes from a man aged 50 to 60 who received an inactivated influenza vaccine. This rearrangement joins TRBV7-2 to TRBJ2-5, with D unclear. The sequenced sample was PBMCs from blood, obtained about 13 days after vaccination. In DNA form, the CDR3 reads TGTGCCAGCAGCCCAACTTTGGGGACCCAGTACTTC. Translation gives CASSPTLGTQYF.